The TCR beta chain under discussion was sequenced for a study of T cells in Graves' hyperthyroidism and ophthalmopathy. Across the study: Peripheral blood was drawn at first diagnosis, prior to all treatment.

The CDR3 runs to 15 residues. Germline values: CDR1 GTSNPN, CDR2 SVGIG (reference sequence). Unmatched junction bases numbered 5, after V lost 1 base and J lost 2 bases. Uncontrolled infection, other autoimmune disease, pregnancy or lactation disqualified patients from enrolment. Study-wide results and caveats: Model output signaled ophthalmopathy a median about 6.3 months ahead of onset.

Amplification targeted TCR beta CDR3 regions from RNA transcripts. HTBI primers were employed in a first-round RT-PCR of the TCR CDR3. TCRdb re-called the multiplex PCR reads with MiXCR, one entry per CDR3 protein. Seen here are 600,000 to 900,000 distinct CDR3 sequences, about a sixth observed once, and the top ten hold 8.4%. This clonotype was seen at least ten times. Its antigen is unknown. The sequence was collected from a man between 18 and 29 years old with Graves' hyperthyroidism. V and J are TRBV30 and TRBJ1-2; 9 positions match TRBD1. Sequencing was done on a sample of blood. CDR3 sequence reads: CAWSAWTGENYGYTF. The CDR3 DNA sequence: TGTGCCTGGAGTGCATGGACAGGGGAAAACTATGGCTACACCTTC.